This TCR beta chain was sequenced for a study of radiotherapy plus CTLA-4 blockade in lung cancer. About the study: For about 18% of patients, objective responses occurred, and about 34% had disease control. Study-wide points: TCR clones originating in tumors grew in number in blood after radiotherapy plus ipilimumab. Reportedly, early blood T cell clone dynamics best predicted response, with interferon-beta.

Clones were sequenced by immunoSEQ multiplex PCR, and TCRdb holds only the in-frame ones, with some missing. The top ten hold less than 25% of the sample, which has tens of thousands of clones, about four fifths seen once. Regarding this clone: Its cognate antigen is unknown.

Enrolled patients, whose metastatic non-small-cell lung cancer was chemo-refractory, received focal radiation plus CTLA-4 blockade with ipilimumab. The CDR3 runs to 14 residues. Germline loops: CDR1 LNHDA, CDR2 SQIVND (reference sequence). V was pared by 11 bases and J by 4 bases, with 6 bases of the junction left unmatched. This chain joins TRBV19 and TRBJ2-2; TRBD2 matches at 11 bases. The sequenced sample was peripheral blood, obtained from a patient treated with radiotherapy plus ipilimumab. The origin of this receptor is a human donor with non-small cell lung cancer that progressed on radiotherapy plus ipilimumab. CDR3 sequence (DNA): TGTGCCGCCTTAGCGGGAGGGTTCACCGGGGAGCTGTTTTTT. This codes for CAALAGGFTGELFF.